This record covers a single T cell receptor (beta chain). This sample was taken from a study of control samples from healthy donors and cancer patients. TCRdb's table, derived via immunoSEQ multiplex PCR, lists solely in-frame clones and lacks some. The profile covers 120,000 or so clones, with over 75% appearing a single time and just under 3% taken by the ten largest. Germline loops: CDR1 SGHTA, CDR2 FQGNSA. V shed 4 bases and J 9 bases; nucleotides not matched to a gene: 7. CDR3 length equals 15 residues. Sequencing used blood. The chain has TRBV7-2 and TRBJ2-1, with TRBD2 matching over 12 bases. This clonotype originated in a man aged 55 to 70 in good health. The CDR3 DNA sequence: TGTGCCAGCAGCTCTAGCGGGGGGGCCAAGGGTGAGCAGTTCTTC. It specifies CASSSSGGAKGEQFF.